Each of the 6 T cell receptor beta chains below was sequenced from the same sample in a study of cytomegalovirus exposure and HLA in healthy donors. PCR involved 60 Vbeta and 13 Jbeta primers. Method: immunoSEQ multiplex PCR; TCRdb's copy keeps in-frame clones and lacks some. The sample includes 100,000 to 150,000 clones, approximately 80% of them seen just once. The source material was PBMCs. These receptor sequences come from a boy aged 2 to 10 in good health and CMV-seronegative.

The chain joins TRBV5-6 to TRBJ1-1; 9 nucleotides agree with TRBD1. Per germline, CDR1 SGHDT and CDR2 YYEEEE. The CDR3 has 15 residues. Trimming cost V 4 bases and J 1 base; bases outside gene matches: 5. The CDR3 reads CASSHRGRGNTEAFF. CDR3 DNA sequence: TGTGCCAGCAGCCACAGGGGGCGCGGGAACACTGAAGCTTTCTTT.

The chain carries TRBV4-3 and TRBJ1-6; D possibly corresponds to TRBD1 (5 bases). Per the germline V gene, CDR1 is LGHNA and CDR2 is YSLEER. The germline V and J ends were trimmed by 0 bases and 10 bases, with 7 bases remaining between them. The CDR3 loop spans 13 amino acids. The CDR3 DNA follows: TGCGCCAGCAGCCAAGATCGGGGGTCACCCCTCCACTTT. As protein: CASSQDRGSPLHF.

In DNA, the CDR3 is TGTGCCAGCAGTGGCCTAGCGGGGGAACAAGAGACCCAGTACTTC. This sequence encodes CASSGLAGEQETQYF. The V and J genes are TRBV6-1 and TRBJ2-5; 10 nucleotides align to TRBD2. Trimming at V came to 4 bases and at J to 2 bases, leaving 4 bases not matched to a gene. Germline V gives CDR1 MNHNS, CDR2 SASEGT. The CDR3 covers 15 residues.

The chain has TRBV6-5 and TRBJ2-7, with D possibly matching TRBD1 (5 bases). Germline V gene sequence: CDR1 MNHEY, CDR2 SVGAGI. The CDR3 runs to 15 residues. V lost 0 bases to trimming and J lost 5 bases, with 14 bases between them. The CDR3 here is CASSYSMYRIHEQYV. The CDR3 coding sequence is TGTGCCAGCAGTTACTCGATGTACAGGATCCACGAGCAGTACGTC.

V is TRBV2 and J is TRBJ1-1; D is unclear. The V and J ends lost 8 bases and 0 bases respectively, with 13 bases between them. CDR3 length: 14 amino acids. Germline lookup yields CDR1 SNHLY and CDR2 FYNNEI. The CDR3 nucleotides read TGTGCCAGCGTGAATGGGCCCATGAACACTGAAGCTTTCTTT. Translating gives CASVNGPMNTEAFF.

This clone has a handful of counts. The chain combines TRBV5-5 with TRBJ2-7; D is unclear. This CDR3 contains 13 residues. The ends were cut back, 4 bases at V and 3 bases at J, with 11 bases in the middle. CDR1 and CDR2 from the germline V gene are SGHKS and YYEKEE (reference sequence). The CDR3 DNA follows: TGTGCCAGCAGCCCAACCGTGGGCTACGAGCAGTACGTC. It is translated as CASSPTVGYEQYV.